This is a list of T cell receptor beta chains from one sample in a study of T cell responses to AZD1222 COVID-19 vaccine. Measured with immunoSEQ multiplex PCR; TCRdb has only the in-frame clones, and not every one. The repertoire holds more than 70,000 clones, with nearly 90% as singletons. Sample: peripheral blood, taken on day 0 of MenACWY control vaccination. The receptors originated from an adult in good health. Both conserved end residues are part of each CDR3. The D gene is left open where the match is weak. Clone size appears in some rows only: once, few, many, or a class for an expanded clone.

clone_size d_call j_call v_call cdr3_aa cdr3_nt
- - TRBJ2-3 TRBV5-1 CASSLGSRQTTDTQYF TGCGCCAGCAGCTTGGGGTCCAGACAGACCACAGATACGCAGTATTTT
- TRBD1 TRBJ1-5 TRBV30 CAWAGQGGQPQHF TGTGCCTGGGCGGGACAGGGGGGCCAGCCCCAGCATTTT
- - TRBJ1-5 TRBV19 CASTPGGRSNQPQHF TGTGCCAGTACCCCGGGGGGGAGAAGCAATCAGCCCCAGCATTTT
- TRBD1 TRBJ2-7 TRBV29-1 CSVYRDSTYEQYF TGCAGCGTCTATCGGGACAGTACCTACGAGCAGTACTTC
- TRBD1 TRBJ1-5 TRBV6-2/TRBV6-3 CASSYLPGTELNQPQHF TGTGCCAGCAGTTATCTCCCCGGGACAGAGTTAAATCAGCCCCAGCATTTT
- - TRBJ2-2 TRBV29-1 CSVEGQRSTGELFF TGCAGCGTTGAAGGGCAGCGGAGCACCGGGGAGCTGTTTTTT
- - TRBJ1-1 TRBV19 CASSPGTAEAFF TGTGCCAGTAGTCCCGGGACGGCTGAAGCTTTCTTT
- - TRBJ2-7 TRBV12-3/TRBV12-4 CASSPGERSEQYF TGTGCCAGCAGCCCCGGAGAGAGGAGCGAGCAGTACTTC
- TRBD2 TRBJ2-7 TRBV12-3/TRBV12-4 CASSFVAGGQYF TGTGCCAGCAGTTTCGTAGCGGGGGGGCAGTACTTC
once - TRBJ2-7 TRBV12-3/TRBV12-4 CASSLYYEQYF TGTGCCAGCAGTTTATACTACGAGCAGTACTTC
- - TRBJ1-5 TRBV7-3 CASSQNEGQPQHF TGTGCCAGCAGTCAAAACGAGGGGCAGCCCCAGCATTTT
once TRBD1 TRBJ1-1 TRBV19 CASRSRPGTVNTEAFF TGTGCCAGCCGCAGTCGTCCCGGGACAGTGAACACTGAAGCTTTCTTT
- - TRBJ1-5 TRBV18 CASSPSKAWPQHF TGTGCCAGCTCACCCTCGAAGGCTTGGCCCCAGCATTTT
- TRBD1 TRBJ1-1 TRBV5-1 CASSGGQGTEAFF TGCGCCAGCAGCGGAGGACAGGGGACTGAAGCTTTCTTT
once - TRBJ1-2 TRBV10-3 CAIYPDGTAGGYTF TGTGCCATCTACCCGGACGGTACCGCGGGGGGCTACACCTTC
- TRBD2 TRBJ2-3 TRBV11-2 CASRPTSGFSRDTQYF TGTGCCAGCAGACCGACTAGCGGATTTAGCAGAGATACGCAGTATTTT
- - TRBJ2-2 TRBV12-3/TRBV12-4 CASYFGAGELFF TGTGCCAGTTACTTTGGGGCCGGGGAGCTGTTTTTT
- TRBD1 TRBJ2-5 TRBV7-2 CASSLARAGGRETQYF TGTGCCAGCAGCTTAGCTCGGGCAGGGGGTAGGGAGACCCAGTACTTC
once - TRBJ2-2 TRBV4-1 CATSPQGIDTGELFF TGCGCCACCAGCCCACAAGGGATCGACACCGGGGAGCTGTTTTTT
- TRBD2 TRBJ2-7 TRBV27 CASSSLAGGARYEQYF TGTGCCAGCAGTTCCCTAGCGGGGGGGGCCCGGTACGAGCAGTACTTC
- - TRBJ1-5 TRBV19 CASRGEGINQPQHF TGTGCCAGTAGGGGCGAGGGTATCAATCAGCCCCAGCATTTT
- - TRBJ2-2 TRBV7-8 CASSSWDTPNTGELFF TGTGCCAGCAGCTCCTGGGACACTCCGAACACCGGGGAGCTGTTTTTT
- - TRBJ1-1 TRBV5-1 CASSWAENTEAFF TGCGCCAGCAGCTGGGCAGAGAACACTGAAGCTTTCTTT
once - TRBJ1-4 TRBV12-2 CASPPRLAGTENEKLFF TGTGCAAGTCCCCCAAGGCTCGCAGGGACCGAGAATGAAAAACTGTTTTTT
- - TRBJ2-5 TRBV5-5 CASSRRGQQETQYF TGTGCCAGCAGCCGGAGGGGACAGCAAGAGACCCAGTACTTC
- TRBD1 TRBJ1-2 TRBV30 CAWRDRGGYGYTF TGTGCCTGGAGAGACAGGGGGGGCTATGGCTACACCTTC
- TRBD2 TRBJ2-3 TRBV28 CASSLIGGNTDTQYF TGTGCCAGCAGTTTAATCGGGGGGAACACAGATACGCAGTATTTT
- - TRBJ2-2 TRBV24-1 CATSDSRVLNTGELFF TGTGCCACCAGTGATTCTAGGGTACTGAACACCGGGGAGCTGTTTTTT
- - TRBJ2-7 TRBV28 CASSLQGGGPQYF TGTGCCAGCAGTTTACAGGGCGGCGGGCCCCAGTACTTC
- - TRBJ1-2 TRBV5-1 CASSLEGQPYGYTF TGCGCCAGCAGCTTGGAAGGACAGCCCTATGGCTACACCTTC
- TRBD1 TRBJ1-5 TRBV19 CASSFDRVRQPQHF TGTGCCAGTAGTTTTGACAGGGTCCGTCAGCCCCAGCATTTT
- TRBD1 TRBJ1-2 TRBV5-1 CASSLTGTQGDYGYTF TGCGCCAGCAGCTTGACCGGGACACAGGGGGACTATGGCTACACCTTC
- - TRBJ1-1 TRBV6-1 CASSGYTEAFF TGTGCCAGCAGTGGATATACTGAAGCTTTCTTT
- - TRBJ2-2 TRBV13 CASSPPDSYTGELFF TGTGCCAGCAGCCCCCCGGACTCCTACACCGGGGAGCTGTTTTTT
once - TRBJ1-1 TRBV28 CASLLLGTANTEAFF TGTGCCAGCCTCCTCCTGGGGACGGCGAACACTGAAGCTTTCTTT
once - TRBJ1-5 TRBV11-1 CASSLGGAGQPQHF TGTGCCAGCAGCTTAGGAGGGGCTGGTCAGCCCCAGCATTTT
- TRBD2 TRBJ2-5 TRBV11-2 CASSFAGGPRETQYF TGTGCCAGCAGCTTCGCGGGGGGTCCGAGGGAGACCCAGTACTTC
once - TRBJ2-2 TRBV11-2 CASSLGEAGELFF TGTGCCAGCAGCTTAGGGGAAGCCGGGGAGCTGTTTTTT
- TRBD1 TRBJ1-1 TRBV6-5 CASSQGATDEAFF TGTGCCAGCAGCCAGGGGGCAACGGATGAAGCTTTCTTT
- TRBD2 TRBJ2-3 TRBV7-6 CASSGSGGASGADTQYF TGTGCCAGCAGCGGTAGCGGGGGGGCCTCAGGAGCAGATACGCAGTATTTT
- - TRBJ2-5 TRBV7-3 CASKSQGSETQYF TGTGCCAGCAAGTCCCAGGGGAGCGAGACCCAGTACTTC
- - TRBJ1-5 TRBV6-2/TRBV6-3 CASSYSVGTWHF TGTGCCAGCAGTTACTCCGTGGGGACGTGGCATTTT
- - TRBJ1-4 TRBV6-5 CASIERVNEKLFF TGTGCCAGCATCGAGAGAGTTAATGAAAAACTGTTTTTT
- - TRBJ1-4 TRBV7-9 CASSLTDKGVGKLFF TGTGCCAGCAGCTTAACCGACAAGGGGGTCGGAAAACTGTTTTTT
- TRBD1 TRBJ1-2 TRBV28 CASLQGAPGGGYTF TGTGCCAGCCTCCAGGGGGCACCTGGGGGGGGCTACACCTTC
- - TRBJ2-3 TRBV11-3 CASSLLAVTDTQYF TGTGCCAGCAGCTTATTGGCAGTTACAGATACGCAGTATTTT
- TRBD1 TRBJ1-2 TRBV29-1 CSGQGANGYTF TGCAGCGGGCAGGGGGCGAATGGCTACACCTTC
- TRBD1 TRBJ1-5 TRBV6-6 CASSGRDSSNQPQHF TGTGCCAGCAGTGGCCGGGACAGTAGCAATCAGCCCCAGCATTTT
- TRBD1 TRBJ1-2 TRBV6-5 CASSSFGTGNYGYTF TGTGCCAGCAGTTCTTTCGGGACAGGGAACTATGGCTACACCTTC